This TCR beta chain was sequenced for a study of radiation and T cells in renal cell carcinoma. Per the germline V gene, CDR1 is GTSNPN and CDR2 is SVGIG (reference sequence). The CDR3 sequence is 13 residues long. V lost 0 bases and J 4 bases, leaving 7 bases between the germline ends. General study findings and limits: Without pretreatment biopsies, baseline tumor clonotype presence was undetermined. From baseline, blood top tumor clonotypes peaked at 2 weeks post-radiation.

Indicated time point: baseline pretreatment blood. Documented treatment: 15 Gy SBRT to primary tumor, nephrectomy 4 weeks later. After SBRT, blood was collected at 2 and 4 weeks, plus baseline. This clone was picked up a small number of times. Antigen unknown. This CDR3 is also generated by other DNA sequences in the sample. Assay: immunoSEQ multiplex PCR; the TCRdb copy retains only in-frame clones and omits some. The data show 100,000 to 150,000 clones, roughly 80% seen once. The sequence came from a woman in her sixties with renal cell carcinoma. The V call is TRBV30, the J call TRBJ1-5; D ambiguous. Source: blood, taken from a patient whose treatment included radiotherapy and nephrectomy. In DNA, the CDR3 is TGTGCCTGGAGTGTAGCGTCAAATCAGCCCCAGCATTTT. The encoded protein is CAWSVASNQPQHF.